The 22 T cell receptor beta chains listed next were all sequenced from one sample in a study of Graves' ophthalmopathy and Graves' hyperthyroidism (dated by TCRdb to between 2018 and 2020). TCRdb shows the sequencer as Illumina HiSeq 2000. For repertoire sequencing, the TCR beta CDR3 regions were amplified from RNA transcripts. A first-round RT-PCR used HTBI primers with the Qiagen OneStep RT-PCR kit, followed by a second-round multiplex PCR, size selection and purification. The public reads were run again by TCRdb, first through fastp at Q25 and then through MiXCR, and only productive beta chains were kept. Merged by CDR3 protein, the rows form single entries marked with the most common genes and DNA. The sample table lists 660,000 or so distinct CDR3 sequences, just over 40% of them with a count of one. The ten most abundant clones make up over 2.5% of the sample. Sequences were obtained from peripheral blood. The source is an adult man with Graves' ophthalmopathy.

This chain uses TRBV11-1 with TRBJ2-7, with D perhaps TRBD1 (6 bases). The V end was cut by 4 bases, the J end by 0 bases, with 16 bases between. Germline lookup yields CDR1 SGHAT and CDR2 FQDESV (reference sequence). The CDR3 is 16 amino acids. CDR3 residues: CASSSGAGESSYEQYF. The CDR3 DNA reads TGTGCCAGCAGCTCCGGGGCAGGGGAAAGCTCCTACGAGCAGTACTTC.

As concerns this clonotype: Since a much larger clone is just one base distant, this may be a read error. The chain carries TRBV20-1 and TRBJ2-7, with a tentative D call TRBD1 (6 bases). CDR1 is DFQATT, CDR2 SNEGSKA, per germline (reference sequence). The CDR3 contains 13 residues. CDR3: CSAAQGSPYEQCF. In DNA, the CDR3 is TGCAGTGCTGCACAGGGTTCTCCCTACGAGCAGTGCTTC.

The gene calls are TRBV11-2 and TRBJ1-6; tentative D call: TRBD1 (6 bases). Between the trimmed V and J ends, which lost 5 bases and 4 bases, there was a span of 15 bases. The CDR3 spans 16 residues. Germline V lookup: CDR1 SGHAT, CDR2 FQNNGV. Here the CDR3 DNA reads TGTGCCAGCAGCAGAGACCGGGGGCAGTATAATTCACCCCTCCACTTT. Its translation: CASSRDRGQYNSPLHF.

This clonotype was counted at least ten times. This chain joins TRBV2 and TRBJ1-6; no definite D call. The V gene lost 8 bases and the J gene lost 7 bases, with 15 bases spanning the gap. This CDR3 spans 14 amino acids. Germline CDR1 is SNHLY and CDR2 is FYNNEI. The chain's CDR3 is CASEQDRGNSPLHF. The CDR3 DNA reads as TGTGCCAGCGAGCAGGACCGGGGAAATTCACCCCTCCACTTT.

The chain is built from TRBV15 and TRBJ2-7; unclear D gene. The V and J ends lost 5 bases and 0 bases respectively, with 14 bases between them. The CDR3 is 15 residues long. The germline V gene has CDR1 LNHNV and CDR2 YYDKDF (reference sequence). CDR3 sequence: CATSSHLTVSYEQYF. The CDR3 bases are TGTGCCACCAGCTCCCACCTTACAGTCTCCTACGAGCAGTACTTC.

The genes are TRBV7-7 and TRBJ2-5; D remains ambiguous. The length of the CDR3 is 13 residues. Germline V CDR1 and CDR2: SSHAT, FNYEAQ (reference sequence). The CDR3 here is CARDGWAEETQYF. In DNA form, the CDR3 reads TGTGCTAGAGATGGATGGGCCGAGGAGACCCAGTACTTC.

There are many counts of this clonotype. The J gene is TRBJ1-2, the V gene TRBV25-1; TRBD1 might be the D (6 bases). V was trimmed by 4 bases and J by 4 bases, leaving 13 bases between them. The CDR3 consists of 14 residues. Germline V CDR1 and CDR2: MGHDK, SYGVNS. CDR3 residues: CASSGEGDVYGYTF. The CDR3 nucleotides are TGTGCCAGCAGTGGGGAGGGGGACGTCTATGGCTACACCTTC.

This clonotype appeared a single time. The chain joins TRBV20-1 to TRBJ2-2, with TRBD2 matching over 9 bases. The CDR3 extends over 16 amino acids. Trimming took 5 bases from V and 7 from J; bases not matched to a gene: 14. Germline V gives CDR1 DFQATT, CDR2 SNEGSKA (reference sequence). The CDR3 here is CSAPVNSGGFLGELFF. As DNA, the CDR3 is TGCAGTGCTCCTGTAAATAGCGGGGGCTTCCTCGGGGAGCTGTTTTTT.

This clonotype was recorded many times. CDR3 sequence reads: CATSRRDRGTTNYGYTF. Here the CDR3 DNA reads TGTGCCACCAGCAGGAGGGACAGGGGAACAACTAACTATGGCTACACCTTC. The V gene is TRBV15, the J gene TRBJ1-2; the match to TRBD1 covers 10 bases. Losses at the gene ends were 3 bases for V and 0 bases for J; bases not matched to a gene: 7. The germline V gene encodes CDR1 LNHNV and CDR2 YYDKDF (reference sequence). This CDR3 region has 17 residues.

This clonotype was seen many times. The rearrangement uses TRBV2 and TRBJ2-6; TRBD1 might be the D (5 bases). CDR1 and CDR2 from the germline V gene are SNHLY and FYNNEI. Trimming left V 2 bases short and J 1 base short, with 9 bases between. The length of the CDR3 is 16 residues. CDR3 in amino acids: CASSEQGWSGANVLTF. CDR3 sequence (DNA): TGTGCCAGCAGTGAACAGGGCTGGTCTGGGGCCAACGTCCTGACTTTC.

The chain combines TRBV19 with TRBJ2-7; 8 bases line up with TRBD1. CDR3 length equals 16 residues. V shed 6 bases and J 4 bases; nucleotides not matched to a gene: 14. Germline V CDR1 and CDR2: LNHDA, SQIVND (reference sequence). CDR3 amino acids: CASSPGFRQGRYEQYF. The CDR3 region has the DNA TGTGCCAGTAGCCCCGGGTTCCGACAGGGGCGGTACGAGCAGTACTTC.

This clonotype was picked up many times. The chain couples TRBV2 to TRBJ2-7; perhaps TRBD2 as D (6 bases). This CDR3 is built from 10 residues. Trimming removed 8 bases at V and 12 bases at J, with 14 bases between. The germline gives CDR1 SNHLY, CDR2 FYNNEI. The CDR3 region is CASGGISAYF. In nucleotides, the CDR3 is TGTGCCAGCGGGGGGATAAGTGCGTACTTC.

This clonotype was picked up many times. The rearrangement links TRBV7-9 to TRBJ1-1; the D gene is possibly TRBD1 (5 bases). Germline V CDR1 and CDR2: SEHNR, FQNEAQ (reference sequence). Trimming removed 1 base from V and 4 bases from J, with 10 bases in between. The CDR3 is made up of 14 amino acids. The CDR3 bases are TGTGCCAGCAGCTTAGGGGACTCTCGCACTGAAGCTTTCTTT. The encoded protein is CASSLGDSRTEAFF.

As for this clonotype: The CDR3 ends on some other residue instead of the conserved phenylalanine or tryptophan, so this is likely a read error. The DNA is left out, because the CDR3 cannot be placed on it with certainty; the CDR3 is given as TCRdb lists it. CDR3 sequence reads: CASSRDRDY. J is TRBJ1-4 and V is TRBV2; the D segment call TRBD1 is taken from the table without a DNA check. The CDR3 contains 9 residues when both ends are counted. CDR1 is SNHLY and CDR2 is FYNNEI in the germline V gene.

To note about this clonotype: A much bigger clone sits one base away, suggesting this may be a read error. The rearrangement links TRBV5-1 to TRBJ1-1; D uncertain. This CDR3 has 13 residues. Trimming took off 0 bases at V and 4 bases at J, with 7 bases between the two ends. Germline CDR1 reads SGHRS; CDR2 reads YFSETQ. The CDR3 spells CASSLGSITEAFF. The CDR3 DNA reads as TGCGCCAGCAGCTTGGGTTCGATCACTGAAGCTTTCTTT.

With regard to this clonotype: A read error may explain this, as a much larger clone is one base away. The chain recombines TRBV9 with TRBJ2-7; D may be TRBD2 (7 bases). Trimming removed 5 bases at V and 6 bases at J, with 18 bases between. CDR3 length: 14 residues. Germline V gene data show CDR1 as SGDLS and CDR2 as YYNGEE. The CDR3, as DNA: TGTGCCAGCAGTTCCTCCGGGGCGGGGGCCGAGCAGTACTTC. Protein sequence: CASSSSGAGAEQYF.

In the case of this clonotype: A read error is likely, as this CDR3 ends without the conserved phenylalanine or tryptophan. The limits of the CDR3 on the DNA are not certain, so only TCRdb's listed CDR3 is given. V usage is TRBV15 and J usage is TRBJ2-6. Germline V gene sequence: CDR1 LNHNV, CDR2 YYDKDF (reference sequence). Ends included, the CDR3 has 8 residues. Here the CDR3 reads CATSARTS.

This clonotype was observed once. A much larger clonotype is one base distant, so this may be a read error. The V and J genes are TRBV10-3 and TRBJ2-7; no clear D gene. V lost 5 bases, J lost 6 bases, and 17 bases lay in between. The CDR3 contains 14 residues. The V gene's germline CDR1 is ENHRY and CDR2 SYGVKD. This chain's CDR3 is CAISLLAVLGEQYF. CDR3 nucleotide sequence: TGTGCCATCAGTTTATTAGCCGTATTGGGCGAGCAGTACTTC.

This clonotype was observed at least ten times. One junction end disagrees with the germline gene, perhaps due to a read error. This rearrangement joins TRBV7-7 to TRBJ1-1; D call uncertain. Germline V CDR1 and CDR2: SSHAT, FNYEAQ (reference sequence). This CDR3 has 14 amino acids. DNA of the CDR3: TGTGCTAGCAGCTGGAGGCCATTGGGCACTGAAGCTTTCTTT. Translation: CASSWRPLGTEAFF.

This clonotype was observed many times. V usage is TRBV12-3 or TRBV12-4 and J usage is TRBJ2-5, with 9 bases matching TRBD1. This CDR3 spans 14 amino acids. Trimming took 7 bases from V and 4 from J; bases not matched to a gene: 7. The CDR3 spells CASTLTGGSETQYF. Here the CDR3 DNA reads TGTGCCAGCACCCTGACAGGGGGATCAGAGACCCAGTACTTC.

The rearrangement joins TRBV24-1 to TRBJ1-2; 7 bases align to TRBD1. CDR3 length: 13 residues. CDR1 and CDR2 from the germline V gene are KGHDR and SFDVKD. CDR3 sequence (DNA): TGTGCACCTTGGGGACAGCTTAACTATGGCTACACCTTC. Protein: CAPWGQLNYGYTF.

This clonotype has at least ten counts. This chain uses TRBV6-1 with TRBJ1-5; D not resolved. Germline CDR1 is MNHNS and CDR2 is SASEGT. V was shortened by 6 bases and J by 0 bases, with 9 bases between the two germline ends. The CDR3 length is 14 residues. The CDR3 sequence is CASRTGRSNQPQHF. CDR3 nucleotides: TGTGCCAGCAGAACCGGACGTAGCAATCAGCCCCAGCATTTT.